A single sample gave rise to the 31 T cell receptor beta chains below, sequenced in a study of T cell repertoires in cytomegalovirus infection. Their antigens remain unidentified. TCRdb re-called the reads through MiXCR, storing one row per CDR3 protein. Of about 700,000 distinct CDR3 sequences listed, approximately 33% are singletons. This specimen was cultured PBMCs, taken from culture after CMV antigen stimulation. Receptors were obtained from a human donor in good health (CMV status not recorded). Some clones in this sample may be carry-over from other donors' samples.

V and J are TRBV7-9 and TRBJ2-6; 10 bases line up with TRBD1. CDR1 and CDR2 from the germline V gene are SEHNR and FQNEAQ (reference sequence). J was trimmed by 8 bases and V by 5 bases; bases with no gene match: 12. There are 17 residues in the CDR3. The CDR3 DNA is TGTGCCAGCAGCAACGGACGACAGGGGGCTCTATCCAACGTCCTGACTTTC. Encoded protein: CASSNGRQGALSNVLTF.

The sample holds a few counts of this clonotype. The gene calls are TRBV5-4 and TRBJ2-1; either TRBD1 or TRBD2 may fit D (5 bases each). Trimming cost V 3 bases and J 3 bases, with 16 bases left between them. CDR1 is SGHNT and CDR2 is YYREEE in the germline V gene (reference sequence). The CDR3 spans 16 residues. This chain's CDR3 is CASSSWGPRGYNEQFF. In DNA, the CDR3 is TGTGCCAGCAGCTCGTGGGGACCTCGGGGCTACAATGAGCAGTTCTTC.

There are a few counts of this clonotype. V is TRBV5-4 and J is TRBJ2-1; a weak D match, TRBD1 (5 bases). V was trimmed by 1 base and J by 4 bases, leaving 18 bases between them. Germline values: CDR1 SGHNT, CDR2 YYREEE (reference sequence). The CDR3 extends over 17 amino acids. The CDR3 spells CASSLSVGASHYNEQFF. DNA for the CDR3: TGTGCCAGCAGCTTGTCGGTAGGGGCCTCCCATTACAATGAGCAGTTCTTC.

This clonotype was seen more than once but under ten times. The V and J genes are TRBV11-2 and TRBJ2-7; 7 bases line up with TRBD2. CDR3 length: 15 amino acids. Germline CDR1 is SGHAT and CDR2 is FQNNGV. J was trimmed by 0 bases and V by 5 bases; bases with no gene match: 7. CDR3 nucleotides: TGTGCCAGCAGCCCAATAGCGGGTAACTCCTACGAGCAGTACTTC. It translates to CASSPIAGNSYEQYF.

This chain uses TRBV7-8 with TRBJ1-6; D is unclear. The CDR3 totals 13 residues. Trimming pared 1 base from V and 10 bases from J, leaving 8 bases between. CDR1 SGHVS and CDR2 FQNEAQ come from the germline V gene. This CDR3 reads CASSLVQRSPLHF. The DNA of the CDR3 is TGTGCCAGCAGCTTAGTTCAGCGCTCACCCCTCCACTTT. Based on the CDR3 plus reference TRBV7-8 and TRBJ1-6, the full variable domain is GAGVSQSPRYKVAKRGQDVALRCDPISGHVSLFWYQQALGQGPEFLTYFQNEAQLDKSGLPSDRFFAERPEGSVSTLKIQRTQQEDSAVYLCASSLVQRSPLHFGNGTRLTVT.

This clonotype has only a few counts. The chain has TRBV19 and TRBJ1-2; perhaps TRBD1 as D (5 bases). The CDR3 length is 13 residues. The V end lost 5 bases, the J end lost 4 bases, and 11 bases lay between the germline ends. In germline, CDR1 is LNHDA, CDR2 SQIVND (reference sequence). CDR3 region: CASSPGQAYGYTF. DNA of the CDR3: TGTGCCAGTAGTCCTGGACAAGCCTATGGCTACACCTTC.

This clonotype has just a few counts. This chain joins TRBV11-2 and TRBJ1-1; D uncertain. V lost 7 bases to trimming and J lost 1 base, with 13 bases between them. CDR3 length equals 14 residues. CDR1 is SGHAT and CDR2 is FQNNGV in the germline V gene. CDR3 sequence reads: CASTPLGRNTEAFF. CDR3 DNA: TGTGCCAGCACCCCACTGGGCAGGAACACTGAAGCTTTCTTT. The full variable domain, its missing parts supplied by reference TRBV11-2 and TRBJ1-1, is EAGVAQSPRYKIIEKRQSVAFWCNPISGHATLYWYQQILGQGPKLLIQFQNNGVVDDSQLPKDRFSAERLKGVDSTLKIQPAKLEDSAVYLCASTPLGRNTEAFFGQGTRLTVV.

In its sample, this clonotype was seen many times. The chain joins TRBV10-3 to TRBJ2-1, with D perhaps assigned TRBD1 or TRBD2 (6 bases each). The germline CDR1 and CDR2 sequences are ENHRY and SYGVKD. This CDR3 spans 15 amino acids. The ends were cut back, 2 bases at V and 5 bases at J, with 13 bases in the middle. The CDR3 sequence is CAISEKGGIHNEQFF. CDR3 coding DNA: TGTGCCATCAGTGAGAAGGGGGGTATACACAATGAGCAGTTCTTC.

The rearrangement links TRBV20-1 to TRBJ2-1; TRBD2 aligns across 11 bases. This CDR3 is built from 14 residues. J gave up 7 bases and V 3 bases, and 5 bases lay outside the gene matches. Germline CDR1 and CDR2: DFQATT and SNEGSKA (reference sequence). The CDR3 region has the DNA TGCAGTGCTAGTCGGACTAGCGGGTCAAATGAGCAGTTCTTC. This codes for CSASRTSGSNEQFF.

The chain employs TRBV19 and TRBJ1-4; D is uncertain. Germline values: CDR1 LNHDA, CDR2 SQIVND (reference sequence). The CDR3 extends over 13 amino acids. V shed 3 bases and J shed 8 bases, with 10 bases lying between them. CDR3 in DNA: TGTGCCAGTAGTATCAGAGGGATCGAAAAACTGTTTTTT. It encodes CASSIRGIEKLFF.

This clonotype was seen more than once but under ten times. J is TRBJ2-5 and V is TRBV7-2, with 7 bases that match TRBD2. Germline V CDR1 and CDR2: SGHTA, FQGNSA. V trimming: 5 bases; J trimming: 1 base; junction bases outside the gene matches: 4. The CDR3 length is 14 residues. The CDR3 coding sequence is TGTGCCAGCAGCCAGCGGGACTTCCAAGAGACCCAGTACTTC. Encoded protein: CASSQRDFQETQYF.

This chain links TRBV4-1 with TRBJ2-5; 7 nucleotides agree with TRBD2. Germline CDR1 is MGHRA and CDR2 is YSYEKL. J lost 3 bases, V lost 0 bases, and 4 bases had no gene match. This CDR3 contains 15 residues. This chain's CDR3 is CASSQDQLAEETQYF. The DNA for the CDR3 is TGCGCCAGCAGCCAAGATCAGCTAGCGGAAGAGACCCAGTACTTC.

V is TRBV2 and J is TRBJ2-2; D gene unclear. V lost 6 bases to trimming and J lost 7 bases, with 15 bases between them. This CDR3 contains 14 residues. From germline, CDR1 is SNHLY and CDR2 FYNNEI. CDR3 nucleotide sequence: TGTGCCAGCAGAAAACTGGGGTCCGACGGGGAGCTGTTTTTT. It yields the protein CASRKLGSDGELFF.

The chain joins TRBV5-1 to TRBJ2-1, with 7 bases matching TRBD2. CDR3 size: 15 residues. V lost 4 bases, J lost 1 base, and 5 bases stayed unmatched. The germline V gene has CDR1 SGHRS and CDR2 YFSETQ. The CDR3 nucleotides read TGCGCCAGCAGCGGGAGGGGCATATCCTACAATGAGCAGTTCTTC. Its protein is CASSGRGISYNEQFF.

The chain uses TRBV7-8 and TRBJ1-5; D gene ambiguous. Germline loops: CDR1 SGHVS, CDR2 FQNEAQ. The CDR3 has 15 amino acids. V was clipped by 4 bases and J by 2 bases, with 12 bases between them. Written as DNA, the CDR3 is TGTGCCAGCAGCTCACACTTGAGGGGCAATCAGCCCCAGCATTTT. Translated: CASSSHLRGNQPQHF.

The genes are TRBV20-1 and TRBJ1-5; TRBD1 aligns across 8 bases. The V gene's germline CDR1 is DFQATT and CDR2 SNEGSKA (reference sequence). The CDR3 covers 19 residues. With 5 bases clipped from V and 1 base from J, the junction kept 19 bases outside the gene matches. The CDR3 DNA reads as TGCAGTGCTTCTCAGGGGGCGGCTGGTGGGGTTGGGAGCAATCAGCCCCAGCATTTT. It specifies CSASQGAAGGVGSNQPQHF.

This chain uses TRBV12-3 or TRBV12-4 with TRBJ1-6; 7 nucleotides align to TRBD1. The length of the CDR3 is 15 residues. V shed 7 bases, J shed 2 bases, and the junction held 5 bases outside the gene matches. CDR3 region: CASTADRAYNSPLHF. The CDR3 nucleotides are TGTGCCAGCACCGCAGACAGGGCCTATAATTCACCCCTCCACTTT.

This clonotype was seen only a few times. V is TRBV28 and J is TRBJ2-7, with TRBD1 identical over 8 bases. CDR1 and CDR2 (germline): MDHEN, SYDVKM. The V gene end was trimmed by 6 bases and the J gene end by 2 bases; junction bases not matched to a gene: 12. The CDR3 contains 16 residues. In DNA, the CDR3 is TGTGCCAGCAGCCATCACCCGGGACAGGTCCCCTACGAGCAGTACTTC. Its protein is CASSHHPGQVPYEQYF.

The rearrangement links TRBV3-1 to TRBJ1-5, with 7 bases identical to TRBD1. The CDR3 loop spans 14 amino acids. V shed 3 bases and J 13 bases; nucleotides not matched to a gene: 12. In germline, CDR1 is LGHDT, CDR2 YNNKEL (reference sequence). The CDR3 coding sequence is TGTGCCAGCAGCCAGGGGACAGTGGCTTTGACGCAGCATTTT. Protein product: CASSQGTVALTQHF.

V is TRBV7-2 and J is TRBJ2-1, with 9 bases that match TRBD2. V lost 1 base to trimming and J lost 10 bases; unmatched junction nucleotides: 8. This CDR3 has 15 amino acids. Germline loops: CDR1 SGHTA, CDR2 FQGNSA. The CDR3 region has the DNA TGTGCCAGCAGCTTAGTTCCTAGCGGGAAAGCGGAGCAGTTCTTC. Encoded protein: CASSLVPSGKAEQFF. The complete variable domain, with remaining parts taken from reference TRBV7-2 and TRBJ2-1, reads GAGVSQSPSNKVTEKGKDVELRCDPISGHTALYWYRQSLGQGLEFLIYFQGNSAPDKSGLPSDRFSAERTGGSVSTLTIQRTQQEDSAVYLCASSLVPSGKAEQFFGPGTRLTVL.

The J gene is TRBJ2-1, the V gene TRBV5-6; D not certain. Germline V lookup: CDR1 SGHDT, CDR2 YYEEEE. The V end lost 3 bases, the J end lost 6 bases, and 13 bases lay between the germline ends. There are 14 residues in the CDR3. The DNA of the CDR3 is TGTGCCAGCAGCTCAAAAGGCCGCTCCAATGAGCAGTTCTTC. Protein: CASSSKGRSNEQFF.

The chain joins TRBV11-2 to TRBJ1-2; 10 nucleotides line up with TRBD1. Trimming removed 5 bases from V and 5 bases from J; junction bases left unmatched: 5. The CDR3 is 14 residues long. CDR1 SGHAT and CDR2 FQNNGV come from the germline V gene. The CDR3, as DNA: TGTGCCAGCAGCCAGGACAGGGGGGTATATGGCTACACCTTC. It specifies CASSQDRGVYGYTF.

The chain combines TRBV27 with TRBJ2-7; no reliable D call. The CDR3 is 15 amino acids. Germline CDR1 reads MNHEY; CDR2 reads SMNVEV (reference sequence). Trimming removed 5 bases at V and 2 bases at J, with 16 bases between. The chain's CDR3 is CASSPGPIEAYEQYF. CDR3 coding DNA: TGTGCCAGCAGTCCCGGGCCAATAGAGGCCTACGAGCAGTACTTC.

This clonotype appeared a few times. V usage is TRBV12-3 or TRBV12-4 and J usage is TRBJ2-1, with 10 nucleotides matching TRBD1. The CDR3 consists of 14 residues. The V segment lost 4 bases and the J segment 9 bases; nucleotides outside the gene matches: 6. This chain's CDR3 is CASSSGTGEGEQFF. CDR3 coding DNA: TGTGCCAGCAGTTCCGGGACAGGGGAAGGTGAGCAGTTCTTC.

The genes are TRBV7-2 and TRBJ2-1; TRBD2 agrees at 9 bases. CDR1 and CDR2 (germline): SGHTA, FQGNSA. The CDR3 runs 17 residues. With V trimmed by 3 bases and J by 2 bases, 8 bases remained unmatched. The CDR3 nucleotides are TGTGCCAGCAGCTTGGGCGGGAGGGCCCTAGCCTACAATGAGCAGTTCTTC. Amino acid sequence: CASSLGGRALAYNEQFF.

The chain combines TRBV19 with TRBJ2-1; 7 nucleotides agree with TRBD2. After removal of 0 bases from V and 7 bases from J, the junction contained 9 bases not matched to a gene. The CDR3 totals 16 residues. Germline V gene sequence: CDR1 LNHDA, CDR2 SQIVND (reference sequence). In DNA, the CDR3 is TGTGCCAGTAGTATAGATCAAGGTAGCGGGCCAAATGAGCAGTTCTTC. Its protein is CASSIDQGSGPNEQFF.

There are a few counts of this clonotype. This chain uses TRBV7-2 with TRBJ2-5; TRBD1 aligns across 8 bases. CDR1 SGHTA and CDR2 FQGNSA come from the germline V gene. Trimming at V came to 5 bases and at J to 4 bases, leaving 3 bases not matched to a gene. The CDR3 is 13 amino acids. In nucleotides, the CDR3 is TGTGCCAGCAGCACACAGGGGGGAGAGACCCAGTACTTC. Residues: CASSTQGGETQYF.

In the case of this clonotype: One end of the junction does not line up with germline, which may come from a read error. The rearrangement links TRBV2 to TRBJ2-1; D is unresolved. Germline values: CDR1 SNHLY, CDR2 FYNNEI. The CDR3 is 13 residues long. The CDR3 is CTSSAGAINEQFF. CDR3 coding DNA: TGTACCAGCAGTGCAGGAGCAATCAATGAGCAGTTCTTC.

This clonotype was recorded many times. The V gene is TRBV6-1, the J gene TRBJ1-6; a weak D match, TRBD1 (6 bases). In germline, CDR1 is MNHNS, CDR2 SASEGT. This CDR3 spans 13 amino acids. The V end was cut by 5 bases, the J end by 10 bases, with 12 bases between. DNA for the CDR3: TGTGCCAGCAGTTCGGGACAAGGGTCACCCCTCCACTTT. Translation gives CASSSGQGSPLHF.

The gene calls are TRBV6-1 and TRBJ1-5, with D unclear. In germline, CDR1 is MNHNS, CDR2 SASEGT. The CDR3 contains 12 residues. V was trimmed by 4 bases and J by 7 bases, leaving 8 bases between them. CDR3 nucleotide sequence: TGTGCCAGCAGTGTGGGAGTACAGCCCCAGCATTTT. Amino acid sequence: CASSVGVQPQHF.

The J gene is TRBJ2-3, the V gene TRBV7-8; 8 bases align to TRBD2. This CDR3 is built from 15 residues. Looked up from germline, CDR1 is SGHVS and CDR2 is FQNEAQ. V lost 5 bases and J lost 7; bases outside the gene matches: 11. CDR3 protein: CASSQAGALLYTQYF. CDR3 DNA: TGTGCCAGCAGCCAAGCGGGGGCGTTATTATATACGCAGTATTTT.